This T cell receptor beta chain was sequenced in a study of PD-1 blockade in classical Hodgkin lymphoma. Study outcomes and limitations: What drove the repertoire differences, possibly disease activity or prior therapy, has not been defined.

This clone was seen a handful of times. The antigen remains undetermined. Sample time point: newly diagnosed, previously untreated cHL patient sample. Libraries were prepared by immunoSEQ multiplex PCR; TCRdb keeps only in-frame clonotypes and omits some of them. Here the sample spans some 70,000 clones, over 90% being singletons. The clonotype originates from a human donor with classical Hodgkin lymphoma. The material sequenced was peripheral blood mononuclear cells (PBMCs).

CDR3 amino acids: CASRTSGGTPTGELFF. As DNA, the CDR3 is TGTGCCAGTAGGACCTCCGGGGGCACACCCACCGGGGAGCTGTTTTTT. The chain is built from TRBV19 and TRBJ2-2; D may match TRBD1 or TRBD2 (6 bases each). V lost 6 bases, J lost 4 bases, and 18 bases lay in between. The CDR3 has 16 amino acids. Per the germline V gene, CDR1 is LNHDA and CDR2 is SQIVND (reference sequence).